Listed here is a single T cell receptor (beta chain). V trimming: 3 bases; J trimming: 2 bases; junction bases outside the gene matches: 6. In germline, CDR1 is MNHEY, CDR2 SMNVEV (reference sequence). The CDR3 covers 16 residues. Seattle's cohort entered during active infection and was followed longitudinally. The data stem from a study of blood T cell repertoires in COVID-19. Study background: Samples taken during acute and convalescent COVID-19 were collected in the United States, Italy and Spain. The cDNA or gDNA used as material had been derived from T cells, B-cell-depleted T cells, or PBMCs.

Original methodology: Reference gene primer amplification gave estimated nucleated cell counts. TCRdb's copy holds only in-frame clones and misses some; the assay was immunoSEQ multiplex PCR. D and trimming come from the DNA, and the V and J calls and clone size come from that table. This sample yields some 300,000 clones, of which 75% to 90% are seen a single time; around 12% belongs to the top ten. The sequenced material came from peripheral blood. V gene TRBV27 combines with J gene TRBJ2-3, with 9 bases that match TRBD2. The source is a woman in her seventies with COVID-19, enrolled during active disease. As DNA, the CDR3 is TGTGCCAGCAGTTTGAATCTAGCGGGGTACACAGATACGCAGTATTTT. This encodes CASSLNLAGYTDTQYF.